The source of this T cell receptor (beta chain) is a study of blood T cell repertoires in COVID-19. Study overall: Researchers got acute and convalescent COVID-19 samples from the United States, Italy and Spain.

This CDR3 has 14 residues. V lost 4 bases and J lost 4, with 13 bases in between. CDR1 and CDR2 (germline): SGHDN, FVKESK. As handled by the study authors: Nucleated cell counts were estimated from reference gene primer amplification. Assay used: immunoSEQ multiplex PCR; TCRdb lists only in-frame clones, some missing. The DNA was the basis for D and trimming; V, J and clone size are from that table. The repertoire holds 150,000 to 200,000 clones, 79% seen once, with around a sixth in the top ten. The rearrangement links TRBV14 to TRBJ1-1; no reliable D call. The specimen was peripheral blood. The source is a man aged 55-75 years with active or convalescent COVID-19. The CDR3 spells CASSPQPGGTEAFF. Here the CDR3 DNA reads TGTGCCAGCAGCCCACAGCCCGGAGGCACTGAAGCTTTCTTT.